Shown below are 18 T cell receptor beta chains from a single sample sequenced in a study of T cells in Graves' hyperthyroidism and ophthalmopathy. Template material for amplifying TCR beta CDR3 regions consisted of RNA transcripts. Researchers ran a first-round RT-PCR on the TCR CDR3 using the HTBI primer set. One entry per CDR3 protein results from TCRdb running MiXCR on the multiplex PCR reads. The repertoire holds under 550,000 distinct CDR3 sequences, with roughly 15% as singletons. Sequencing used blood. These receptors all stem from a woman between 18 and 29 years old with Graves' hyperthyroidism.

This clonotype was found many times. J is TRBJ1-1 and V is TRBV28; D possibly corresponds to TRBD1 (6 bases). The CDR3 consists of 14 residues. Trimming left V 7 bases short and J 4 bases short, with 16 bases between. In germline, CDR1 is MDHEN, CDR2 SYDVKM. The CDR3 sequence is CASKRGGGGTEAFF. The CDR3 DNA sequence: TGTGCCAGCAAACGAGGGGGGGGAGGCACTGAAGCTTTCTTT.

This clonotype was observed many times. The rearrangement joins TRBV28 to TRBJ2-7, with TRBD2 matching 8 bases. This CDR3 region has 16 residues. The ends lost 5 bases at V and 3 bases at J; junction bases unmatched: 12. The germline V gene encodes CDR1 MDHEN and CDR2 SYDVKM. CDR3 region: CASSPGGQGTRYEQYF. The CDR3 region has the DNA TGTGCCAGCAGTCCGGGGGGGCAGGGGACCCGCTACGAGCAGTACTTC.

This clonotype was observed at least ten times. CDR3 in amino acids: CASSSRTGGVDEQFF. CDR3 nucleotides: TGCGCCAGCAGCTCGAGGACAGGGGGTGTCGATGAGCAGTTCTTC. V usage is TRBV5-1 and J usage is TRBJ2-1; 10 bases agree with TRBD1. Germline V gives CDR1 SGHRS, CDR2 YFSETQ. Trimming cost V 3 bases and J 8 bases; bases outside gene matches: 8. CDR3 length: 15 residues.

This clonotype has a count of ten or more. This CDR3 reads CASSPWQLRDGYTF. DNA for the CDR3: TGTGCCAGCTCACCGTGGCAGCTTAGGGATGGCTACACCTTC. The rearrangement joins TRBV18 to TRBJ1-2; D is undetermined. Germline lookup yields CDR1 KGHSH and CDR2 LQKENI. V lost 3 bases and J lost 6, with 14 bases in between. This CDR3 region has 14 residues. Drawing the rest from reference TRBV18 and TRBJ1-2, the complete variable domain is NAGVMQNPRHLVRRRGQEARLRCSPMKGHSHVYWYRQLPEEGLKFMVYLQKENIIDESGMPKERFSAEFPKEGPSILRIQQVVRGDSAAYFCASSPWQLRDGYTFGSGTRLTVV.

This clonotype was counted many times. The chain is built from TRBV12-3 or TRBV12-4 and TRBJ2-5, with D possibly matching TRBD2 (6 bases). The V end lost 3 bases, the J end lost 1 base, and 12 bases lay between the germline ends. This CDR3 region has 15 residues. The CDR3 DNA reads TGTGCCAGCAGTTTGGTAGCGGCTCCCCAAGAGACCCAGTACTTC. Translation: CASSLVAAPQETQYF.

This clonotype was recorded many times. The chain links TRBV2 to TRBJ1-5, with a tentative D call TRBD1 (6 bases). Germline loops: CDR1 SNHLY, CDR2 FYNNEI. This CDR3 comprises 14 residues. The ends were cut back, 8 bases at V and 7 bases at J, with 18 bases in the middle. Here the CDR3 DNA reads TGTGCCAGCGGGATACAGGGTGTGAACCAGCCCCAGCATTTT. As protein: CASGIQGVNQPQHF.

In its sample, this clonotype was seen a few times. The rearrangement uses TRBV7-9 and TRBJ1-3, with D tentatively TRBD1 (6 bases). V was shortened by 3 bases and J by 0 bases, with 9 bases between the two germline ends. Germline V gene data show CDR1 as SEHNR and CDR2 as FQNEAQ (reference sequence). The CDR3 length is 15 residues. DNA of the CDR3: TGTGCCAGCAGCTTCTGGACAGACTCTGGAAACACCATATATTTT. It is translated as CASSFWTDSGNTIYF. Full variable domain (rest looked up from reference TRBV7-9 and TRBJ1-3): DTGVSQNPRHKITKRGQNVTFRCDPISEHNRLYWYRQTLGQGPEFLTYFQNEAQLEKSRLLSDRFSAERPKGSFSTLEIQRTEQGDSAMYLCASSFWTDSGNTIYFGEGSWLTVV.

The sample holds many counts of this clonotype. The rearrangement links TRBV28 to TRBJ1-2, with a weak D call TRBD1 (5 bases). CDR1 and CDR2 from the germline V gene are MDHEN and SYDVKM. The CDR3 length is 10 residues. The V and J ends lost 8 bases and 5 bases respectively, with 6 bases between them. The CDR3 loop reads CASGGYGYTF. CDR3 bases: TGTGCCAGCGGGGGGTATGGCTACACCTTC.

This clonotype was observed many times. V usage is TRBV28 and J usage is TRBJ1-2; TRBD1 is a possible D gene (5 bases). The CDR3 contains 14 residues. Trimming stripped 6 bases from V and 3 bases from J, with 14 bases between. Germline CDR1 reads MDHEN; CDR2 reads SYDVKM. In DNA, the CDR3 is TGTGCCAGCAGGAAAGACAGCCGCTACTATGGCTACACCTTC. Amino acids: CASRKDSRYYGYTF.

The rearrangement uses TRBV7-9 and TRBJ2-1; D remains ambiguous. Germline V gives CDR1 SEHNR, CDR2 FQNEAQ (reference sequence). The CDR3 runs to 13 residues. V lost 4 bases to trimming and J lost 6 bases, with 10 bases between them. The CDR3 spells CASSWVERNEQFF. The CDR3 nucleotides are TGTGCCAGCAGCTGGGTCGAGCGCAATGAGCAGTTCTTC.

This clonotype was picked up many times. The genes are TRBV24-1 and TRBJ1-1, with a weak D call TRBD1 (5 bases). This CDR3 has 12 residues. V lost 9 bases, J lost 7 bases, and 14 bases lay in between. Per the germline V gene, CDR1 is KGHDR and CDR2 is SFDVKD. CDR3 sequence: CATRDSVGEAFF. The CDR3 DNA reads TGTGCCACCCGGGACTCCGTGGGTGAAGCTTTCTTT.

This clonotype appeared many times. V is TRBV24-1 and J is TRBJ2-2; 8 bases fit TRBD1. The CDR3 is 16 residues long. Unmatched junction bases numbered 9, after V lost 4 bases and J lost 6 bases. The germline gives CDR1 KGHDR, CDR2 SFDVKD. The chain's CDR3 is CATSDSWTGRAGELFF. Here the CDR3 DNA reads TGTGCCACCAGTGACTCCTGGACAGGGCGGGCCGGGGAGCTGTTTTTT.

The rearrangement joins TRBV6-9 to TRBJ2-5; 12 positions match TRBD2. Per the germline V gene, CDR1 is MNHGY and CDR2 is SVAAGI. The trim removed 4 bases at V and 5 bases at J, leaving 5 bases unmatched. The CDR3 is 15 amino acids. CDR3 DNA: TGTGCCAGCAGTTTGGCTAGCGGGAGGGGGGAGACCCAGTACTTC. It is translated as CASSLASGRGETQYF.

This clonotype was seen many times. The chain has TRBV9 and TRBJ2-3; 11 positions agree with TRBD2. The ends lost 4 bases at V and 2 bases at J; junction bases unmatched: 6. The germline V gene has CDR1 SGDLS and CDR2 YYNGEE. The CDR3 extends over 16 amino acids. The chain's CDR3 is CASSPLTSGTTDTQYF. For the CDR3, the DNA is TGTGCCAGCAGCCCACTGACTAGCGGGACCACAGATACGCAGTATTTT. Variable domain in full (rest from reference TRBV9 and TRBJ2-3): DSGVTQTPKHLITATGQRVTLRCSPRSGDLSVYWYQQSLDQGLQFLIQYYNGEERAKGNILERFSAQQFPDLHSELNLSSLELGDSALYFCASSPLTSGTTDTQYFGPGTRLTVL.

This clonotype was detected only a few times. The chain couples TRBV12-3 or TRBV12-4 to TRBJ1-5; D ambiguous. The CDR3 loop spans 15 amino acids. V lost 7 bases, J lost 0 bases, and 13 bases lay in between. DNA of the CDR3: TGTGCCAGCACCACCGGAGTTATTAGCAATCAGCCCCAGCATTTT. It is translated as CASTTGVISNQPQHF.

In regard to this clonotype: This may be a read error: a much more frequent sequence differs by one nucleotide. The rearrangement joins TRBV5-5 to TRBJ1-2, with D uncertain. V was pared by 4 bases and J by 6 bases, with 25 bases between. The CDR3 has 17 amino acids. CDR1 is SGHKS and CDR2 is YYEKEE in the germline V gene (reference sequence). The CDR3 loop reads CASSPPPWRGGFDGYTF. The DNA of the CDR3 is TGTGCCAGCAGCCCACCGCCGTGGAGAGGAGGCTTTGATGGCTACACCTTC.

This clonotype was seen many times. V and J are TRBV29-1 and TRBJ1-1; D is unresolved. The CDR3 has 13 residues. Germline V gives CDR1 SQVTM, CDR2 ANQGSEA. V lost 5 bases to trimming and J lost 0 bases, with 10 bases between them. CDR3 bases: TGCAGCGTTAAAGGCAGGCTGAACACTGAAGCTTTCTTT. Its translation is CSVKGRLNTEAFF.

This clonotype was recorded a few times. The chain carries TRBV7-9 and TRBJ2-2; a possible D gene is TRBD1 (5 bases). Germline V lookup: CDR1 SEHNR, CDR2 FQNEAQ (reference sequence). CDR3 size: 14 residues. V was trimmed by 5 bases and J by 4 bases, leaving 11 bases between them. In DNA form, the CDR3 reads TGTGCCAGCAGCGTAGGGGCGGTCACCGGGGAGCTGTTTTTT. As protein: CASSVGAVTGELFF.